Listed below are T cell receptor beta chains from one sample, sequenced in a study of prognosis after radiotherapy for stage I lung cancer. TCRdb re-derived calls from the multiplex PCR reads in MiXCR, one entry per CDR3 protein. The sample includes about 31,000 distinct CDR3 sequences, around 30% seen only once; the top ten take roughly a third. This sample comprised PBMCs, obtained before or after stereotactic body radiation therapy (not recorded which). The receptor source for this set is a donor aged 50 or older with non-small cell lung cancer. Each CDR3 is given with its conserved first and last residue. Each record gives: D gene, clone size, V gene, J gene, CDR3 DNA, CDR3 protein. The D gene is left open where the match is weak. Only part of the rows carry a size: once, few, many, or a class if the clone is expanded.

.	many	TRBV4-1	TRBJ1-6	TGCGCCAGCAGCCCGCGGGATAATTCACCCCTCCACTTT	CASSPRDNSPLHF
.	many	TRBV5-1	TRBJ2-1	TGCGCCAGCAGCTTGGCCGGGAATGAGCAGTTCTTC	CASSLAGNEQFF
.	many	TRBV9	TRBJ2-5	TGTGCCAGCAGCGTAGGGGGGTCAATGTACCAAGAGACCCAGTACTTC	CASSVGGSMYQETQYF
.	.	TRBV27	TRBJ2-7	TGTGCCAGCAGGGGAGTATCTATGGCCGGGGGCCCCTACCAGCAGTACTTC	CASRGVSMAGGPYQQYF
.	many	TRBV12-3/TRBV12-4	TRBJ1-3	TGTGCCAGCAGTTTAGAAAACACCATATATTTT	CASSLENTIYF
.	.	TRBV6-9	TRBJ1-2	TGTGCCAGCAGTTGGGGGAGTATGGACATAGATGGCTACACCTTC	CASSWGSMDIDGYTF
TRBD1	.	TRBV28	TRBJ1-5	TGTGTCAGCAGTTTCTCCAGGGGGCGACGGCGGCCCCAGCATTTT	CVSSFSRGRRRPQHF
.	many	TRBV9	TRBJ2-3	TGTGCCAGCAGCGTAGGTGGAGGGAGGCCAGATACGCAGTATTTT	CASSVGGGRPDTQYF
.	many	TRBV20-1	TRBJ2-5	TGCAGTGCCAAGTCCGACCCGGGGGAGACCCAGTACTTC	CSAKSDPGETQYF
.	.	TRBV19	TRBJ2-2	TGTGCCAGTAGTATTGACGGAACGAACACCGGGGAGCTGTTTTTT	CASSIDGTNTGELFF
.	many	TRBV5-1	TRBJ2-3	TGCGCCAGCAGCTTGTCCGGGGGCACCGGCACAGATACGCAGTATTTT	CASSLSGGTGTDTQYF
.	.	TRBV20-1	TRBJ1-4	TGCAGTGCACCCTTTACCGAAAAACTGTTTTTT	CSAPFTEKLFF
.	many	TRBV29-1	TRBJ1-2	TGCAGCGTTGAAGTGGCACGGCCTATCTATGGCTACACCTTC	CSVEVARPIYGYTF
.	many	TRBV20-1	TRBJ2-7	TGCAGTGCATCGGGAGAGAGCGAACGGGAGCAGTACTTC	CSASGESEREQYF
.	many	TRBV6-2/TRBV6-3	TRBJ1-5	TGTGCCAGCAGTAGACAGGAAAATCAGCCCCAGCATTTT	CASSRQENQPQHF
.	many	TRBV12-3/TRBV12-4	TRBJ2-7	TGTGCCAGCAGCGGGGGGACAGTCTCCTCCGAGCAGTACTTC	CASSGGTVSSEQYF
TRBD2	many	TRBV20-1	TRBJ2-5	TGCAGTGCTCCTGATCGTACTAGCGCCCAAGAGACCCAGTACTTC	CSAPDRTSAQETQYF
.	few	TRBV7-9	TRBJ1-4	TGTGCCAGCAGCCGAGGACTCACAGGCGTTAATGAAAAACTGTTTTTT	CASSRGLTGVNEKLFF
.	many	TRBV28	TRBJ1-6	TGTGCCAGCAGTTCGGGACACGGCTATAATTCACCCCTCCACTTT	CASSSGHGYNSPLHF
TRBD2	.	TRBV6-4	TRBJ2-7	TGTGCCACCGACCGGGGACTAGCGGGAGTCGCCTACGAGCAGTACTTC	CATDRGLAGVAYEQYF
.	.	TRBV27	TRBJ1-2	TGTGCCAGCAGGGCCGGGAAAGACACCTTTCACTATGGCTACACCTTC	CASRAGKDTFHYGYTF
TRBD1	many	TRBV10-3	TRBJ2-7	TGTGCCACCCTTCCGGGACAGCAGAACGAGCAGTACTTC	CATLPGQQNEQYF
TRBD2	many	TRBV6-1	TRBJ2-1	TGTGCCAGCAGTCTTCTCACTAGCGGGAGTATTAATGAGCAGTTCTTC	CASSLLTSGSINEQFF
.	many	TRBV27	TRBJ2-7	TGTGCCAGCAGGACGAATCCAGGGGACGAGCAGTACTTC	CASRTNPGDEQYF
.	many	TRBV18	TRBJ1-4	TGTGCCAGCTCCCAACAGGAAGCTAATGAAAAACTGTTTTTT	CASSQQEANEKLFF
TRBD1	many	TRBV7-8	TRBJ1-6	TGTGCCAGCAGCCGTCCCGGGACAGGGTCTTGGACACCCCTCCACTTT	CASSRPGTGSWTPLHF
.	.	TRBV12-3/TRBV12-4	TRBJ2-3	TGTGCCAGCAGTCAACCACAGGACACAGATACGCAGTATTTT	CASSQPQDTDTQYF
TRBD1	many	TRBV6-2/TRBV6-3	TRBJ1-5	TGTGCCAGCAGTTACGTTAGTTCAGGGGGGTTCGGCAATCAGCCCCAGCATTTT	CASSYVSSGGFGNQPQHF
.	.	TRBV6-5	TRBJ2-3	TGTGCCAGCAGTTATCCCGGAGGGGGGGGGAGAGATACGCAGTATTTT	CASSYPGGGGRDTQYF
TRBD2	many	TRBV20-1	TRBJ2-5	TGCAGTTGCGAGCGGGGGACACAAGAGACCCAGTACTTC	CSCERGTQETQYF
TRBD1	once	TRBV28	TRBJ2-1	TGTGCCAGCAGCCCCTCCGACGGACAGGGGAACAATGAGCAGTTCTTC	CASSPSDGQGNNEQFF
.	few	TRBV28	TRBJ1-1	TGTGCCAGCAGTTTGCCGGGCCGGAACACTGAAGCTTTCTTT	CASSLPGRNTEAFF
TRBD1	many	TRBV7-9	TRBJ1-2	TGTGCCAGCAGCTTAGGGGTCGGGACAGGGGGGAAGAATGGCTACACCTTC	CASSLGVGTGGKNGYTF
.	many	TRBV5-1	TRBJ2-1	TGCGCCAGCAGCTCCTATAAAAGCTCCTACAATGAGCAGTTCTTC	CASSSYKSSYNEQFF
.	once	TRBV12-3/TRBV12-4	TRBJ2-2	TGTGCCAGCAGTTTCGCCCCGTTCCTAGCGATGAACACCGGGGAGCTGTTTTTT	CASSFAPFLAMNTGELFF
.	many	TRBV24-1	TRBJ2-1	TGTGCCACCAGGGGAACGGTAGGGGAGCAGTTCTTC	CATRGTVGEQFF